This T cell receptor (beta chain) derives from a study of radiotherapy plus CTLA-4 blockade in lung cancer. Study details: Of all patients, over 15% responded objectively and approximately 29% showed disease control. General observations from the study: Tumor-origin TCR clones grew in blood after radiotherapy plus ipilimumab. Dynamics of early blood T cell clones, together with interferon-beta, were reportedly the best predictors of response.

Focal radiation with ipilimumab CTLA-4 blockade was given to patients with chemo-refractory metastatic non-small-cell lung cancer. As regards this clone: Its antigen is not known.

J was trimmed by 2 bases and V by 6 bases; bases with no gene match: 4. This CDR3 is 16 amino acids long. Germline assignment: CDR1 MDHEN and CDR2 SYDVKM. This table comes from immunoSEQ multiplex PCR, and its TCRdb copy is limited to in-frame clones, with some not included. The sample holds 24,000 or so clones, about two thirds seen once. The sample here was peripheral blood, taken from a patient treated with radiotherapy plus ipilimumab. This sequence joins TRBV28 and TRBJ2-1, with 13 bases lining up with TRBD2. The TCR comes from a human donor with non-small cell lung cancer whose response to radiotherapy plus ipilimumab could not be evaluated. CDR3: CASSTSGRAPYNEQFF. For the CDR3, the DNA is TGTGCCAGCAGCACTAGCGGGAGGGCCCCCTACAATGAGCAGTTCTTC.